The rows below give T cell receptor beta chains drawn from one sample of a study of T cell repertoires in cytomegalovirus infection. TCRdb re-called the reads through MiXCR, storing one row per CDR3 protein. The sample includes around 340,000 distinct CDR3 sequences, 25% to 30% of them seen just once. Which antigens these TCRs recognize remains unknown. This material consisted of cultured PBMCs, taken from culture after CMV antigen stimulation. The receptors originated from a human donor in good health (CMV status not recorded). Some clones in this sample may be carry-over from other donors' samples. Both conserved end residues are part of each CDR3. Each record gives: V gene, J gene, D gene, clone size, CDR3 protein, CDR3 DNA. The D gene is left open where the match is weak. Clone size appears in some rows only: once, few, many, or a class for an expanded clone.

TRBV18	TRBJ2-1	-	-	CASSPKTGEQFF	TGTGCCAGCTCACCAAAGACAGGTGAGCAGTTCTTC
TRBV19	TRBJ2-5	-	-	CASSRVLRGQETQYF	TGTGCCAGTAGTAGGGTATTGAGGGGCCAAGAGACCCAGTACTTC
TRBV12-3/TRBV12-4	TRBJ1-1	-	-	CASSLQGGGPLGEAFF	TGTGCCAGCAGTTTACAGGGCGGGGGACCGCTCGGTGAAGCTTTCTTT
TRBV7-4	TRBJ1-5	-	-	CASSSGREMNQPQHF	TGTGCCAGCAGCTCCGGACGGGAGATGAATCAGCCCCAGCATTTT
TRBV11-2	TRBJ1-1	-	few	CASRGYQGPNTEAFF	TGTGCCAGCAGGGGATACCAGGGCCCGAACACTGAAGCTTTCTTT
TRBV10-3	TRBJ2-1	-	few	CAISEFAGAENEQFF	TGTGCCATCAGTGAGTTTGCGGGGGCCGAAAATGAGCAGTTCTTC
TRBV7-3	TRBJ1-1	-	-	CASSLNGPLPHSPEAFF	TGTGCCAGCAGCTTGAATGGGCCTCTACCCCATAGTCCTGAAGCTTTCTTT
TRBV28	TRBJ2-1	TRBD2	few	CASSLASGRAVNEQFF	TGTGCCAGCAGTTTGGCTAGCGGGAGGGCCGTCAATGAGCAGTTCTTC
TRBV27	TRBJ1-3	-	-	CASSLDSSGNTIYF	TGTGCCAGCAGTTTAGACAGCTCTGGAAACACCATATATTTT
TRBV4-2	TRBJ2-5	-	few	CASSQGGSGETQYF	TGTGCCAGCAGCCAAGGGGGAAGTGGAGAGACCCAGTACTTC
TRBV7-3	TRBJ2-3	-	-	CASSAGGFADTQYF	TGTGCCAGCAGCGCTGGGGGATTCGCAGATACGCAGTATTTT